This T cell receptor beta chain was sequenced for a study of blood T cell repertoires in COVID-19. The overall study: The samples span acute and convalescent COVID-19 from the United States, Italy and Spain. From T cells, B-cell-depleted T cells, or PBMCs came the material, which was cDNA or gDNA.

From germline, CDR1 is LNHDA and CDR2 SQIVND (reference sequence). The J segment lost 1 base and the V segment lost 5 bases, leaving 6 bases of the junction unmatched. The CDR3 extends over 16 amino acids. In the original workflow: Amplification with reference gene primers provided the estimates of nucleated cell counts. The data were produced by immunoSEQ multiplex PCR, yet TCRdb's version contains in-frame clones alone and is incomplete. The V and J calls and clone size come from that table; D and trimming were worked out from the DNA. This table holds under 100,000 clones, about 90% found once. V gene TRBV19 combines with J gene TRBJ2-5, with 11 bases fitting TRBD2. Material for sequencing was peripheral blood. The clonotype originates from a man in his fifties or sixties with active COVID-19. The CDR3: CASSSRLAGIQETQYF. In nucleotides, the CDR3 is TGTGCCAGTAGTTCCCGACTAGCGGGGATCCAAGAGACCCAGTACTTC.